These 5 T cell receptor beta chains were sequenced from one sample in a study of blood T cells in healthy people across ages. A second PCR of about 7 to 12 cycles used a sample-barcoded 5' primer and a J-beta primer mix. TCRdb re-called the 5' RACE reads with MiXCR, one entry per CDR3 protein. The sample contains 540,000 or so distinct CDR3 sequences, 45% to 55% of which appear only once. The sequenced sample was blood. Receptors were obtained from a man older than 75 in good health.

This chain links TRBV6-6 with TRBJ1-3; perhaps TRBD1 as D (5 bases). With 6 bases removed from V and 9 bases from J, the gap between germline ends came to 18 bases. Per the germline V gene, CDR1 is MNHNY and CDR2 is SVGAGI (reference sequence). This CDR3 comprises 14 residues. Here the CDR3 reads CASRSHQGAGTIYF. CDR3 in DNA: TGTGCCAGCAGGTCACACCAGGGCGCGGGCACCATATATTTT.

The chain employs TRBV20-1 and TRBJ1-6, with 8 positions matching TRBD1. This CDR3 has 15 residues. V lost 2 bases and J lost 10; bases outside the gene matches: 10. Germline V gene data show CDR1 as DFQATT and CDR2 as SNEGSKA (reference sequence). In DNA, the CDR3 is TGCAGTGCTAGAAGGACAGGGATGGGTAACTCACCCCTCCACTTT. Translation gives CSARRTGMGNSPLHF.

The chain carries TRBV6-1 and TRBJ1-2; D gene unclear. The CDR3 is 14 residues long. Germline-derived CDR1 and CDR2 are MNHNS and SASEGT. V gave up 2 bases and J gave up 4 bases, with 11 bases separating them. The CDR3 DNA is TGTGCCAGCAGTGAAAAGCTATTGGGCTATGGCTACACCTTC. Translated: CASSEKLLGYGYTF.

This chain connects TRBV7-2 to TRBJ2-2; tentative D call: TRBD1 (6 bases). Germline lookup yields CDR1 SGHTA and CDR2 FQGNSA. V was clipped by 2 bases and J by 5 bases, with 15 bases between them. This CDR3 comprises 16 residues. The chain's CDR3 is CASSLIPGGGTGELFF. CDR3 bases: TGTGCCAGCAGCTTAATTCCTGGGGGCGGTACCGGGGAGCTGTTTTTT.

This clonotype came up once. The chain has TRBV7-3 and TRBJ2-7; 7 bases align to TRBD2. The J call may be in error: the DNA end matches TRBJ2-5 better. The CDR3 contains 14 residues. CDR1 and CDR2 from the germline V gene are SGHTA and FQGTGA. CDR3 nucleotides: TGTGCCAGCAGCTACGGACTAGTCGAGGAGACCCAGTACTTC. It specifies CASSYGLVEETQYF.